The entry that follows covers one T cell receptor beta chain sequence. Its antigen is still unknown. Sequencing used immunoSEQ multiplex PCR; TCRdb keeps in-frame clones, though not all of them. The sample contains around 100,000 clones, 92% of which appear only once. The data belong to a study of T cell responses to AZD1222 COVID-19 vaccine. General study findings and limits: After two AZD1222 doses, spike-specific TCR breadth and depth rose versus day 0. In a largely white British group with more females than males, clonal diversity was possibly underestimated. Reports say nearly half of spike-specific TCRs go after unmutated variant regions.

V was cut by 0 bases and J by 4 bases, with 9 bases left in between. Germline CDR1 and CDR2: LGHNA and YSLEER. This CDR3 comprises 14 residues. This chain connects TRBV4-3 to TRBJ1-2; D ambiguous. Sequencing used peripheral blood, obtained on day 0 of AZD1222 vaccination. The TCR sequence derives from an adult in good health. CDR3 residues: CASSQDSRAYGYTF. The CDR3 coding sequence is TGCGCCAGCAGCCAAGATTCACGGGCCTATGGCTACACCTTC.